The 22 T cell receptor beta chains below come from one sample, sequenced in a study of T cell changes during pregnancy in multiple sclerosis. Sequencing was performed with immunoSEQ multiplex PCR; in TCRdb, only in-frame clones are kept and a portion is missing. The sample yields 40,000 or so clones, around 92% seen once. The sequences come from CD8+ T cells from peripheral blood mononuclear cells, collected in the second trimester of pregnancy. The receptors derive from a female donor with multiple sclerosis, enrolled in a pregnancy study.

This clone was detected only a few times. The chain employs TRBV6-1 and TRBJ1-1, with 9 bases fitting TRBD1. Germline V gene lookup returns CDR1 MNHNS and CDR2 SASEGT. The J segment lost 10 bases and the V segment lost 7 bases, leaving 7 bases of the junction unmatched. The CDR3 extends over 12 amino acids. The CDR3 bases are TGTGCCAGCAATAACAGGGGGCTGTTAGCTTTCTTT. Translation: CASNNRGLLAFF.

V is TRBV30 and J is TRBJ2-2; weak D call: TRBD1 (7 bases). The CDR3 has 16 residues. Germline-derived CDR1 and CDR2 are GTSNPN and SVGIG (reference sequence). V dropped 4 bases and J dropped 4 bases, with 19 bases sitting between them. The CDR3 DNA reads TGTGCCTGGACTTCCAGTGGAGGGGGCATCACCGGGGAGCTGTTTTTT. Its translation is CAWTSSGGGITGELFF. The full variable domain, with the rest looked up from reference TRBV30 and TRBJ2-2, is SQTIHQWPATLVQPVGSPLSLECTVEGTSNPNLYWYRQAAGRGLQLLFYSVGIGQISSEVPQNLSASRPQDRQFILSSKKLLLSDSGFYLCAWTSSGGGITGELFFGEGSRLTVL.

The chain combines TRBV4-1 with TRBJ2-5; TRBD1 matches 9 bases. V gave up 1 base and J gave up 5 bases; unmatched junction bases: 5. The CDR3 runs 15 residues. CDR1 is MGHRA and CDR2 is YSYEKL in the germline V gene. The CDR3 sequence: CASSQVDRGDETQYF. CDR3 DNA: TGCGCCAGCAGCCAAGTGGACAGGGGAGACGAGACCCAGTACTTC.

The rearrangement uses TRBV9 and TRBJ2-1; 10 nucleotides line up with TRBD2. Per germline, CDR1 SGDLS and CDR2 YYNGEE. This CDR3 spans 14 amino acids. V lost 4 bases to trimming and J lost 8 bases; unmatched junction nucleotides: 6. The CDR3 sequence: CASSPEAGGDEQFF. DNA for the CDR3: TGTGCCAGCAGCCCCGAAGCGGGGGGGGATGAGCAGTTCTTC.

The rearrangement joins TRBV27 to TRBJ1-1; tentatively, D is TRBD1 (5 bases). The V end was cut by 5 bases, the J end by 1 base, with 14 bases between. The germline CDR1 and CDR2 sequences are MNHEY and SMNVEV (reference sequence). CDR3 length: 15 residues. The CDR3 coding sequence is TGTGCCAGCAGTCCCAGGGTACCGAAGAACACTGAAGCTTTCTTT. Protein: CASSPRVPKNTEAFF.

The chain is built from TRBV5-6 and TRBJ2-1; D gene unclear. The CDR3 runs to 12 residues. V lost 1 base and J lost 9, with 8 bases in between. Germline values: CDR1 SGHDT, CDR2 YYEEEE. DNA of the CDR3: TGTGCCAGCAGCTTGACATGGTTTGAGCAGTTCTTC. Translation gives CASSLTWFEQFF. Full variable domain (outside the CDR3, taken from reference TRBV5-6 and TRBJ2-1): DAGVTQSPTHLIKTRGQQVTLRCSPKSGHDTVSWYQQALGQGPQFIFQYYEEEERQRGNFPDRFSGHQFPNYSSELNVNALLLGDSALYLCASSLTWFEQFFGPGTRLTVL.

The chain employs TRBV5-1 and TRBJ1-1; 10 nucleotides agree with TRBD1. The germline V gene has CDR1 SGHRS and CDR2 YFSETQ. This CDR3 is 15 amino acids long. Trimming removed 4 bases from V and 11 bases from J; junction bases left unmatched: 14. CDR3 protein: CASSADGTGVPVAFF. The CDR3, as DNA: TGCGCCAGCAGCGCCGACGGGACAGGGGTTCCTGTGGCTTTCTTT.

With respect to this clone: The identical CDR3 is also encoded by other nucleotide sequences in the sample. V usage is TRBV6-5 and J usage is TRBJ1-1, with 7 bases aligning to TRBD1. CDR1 MNHEY and CDR2 SVGAGI come from the germline V gene. Trimming removed 2 bases from V and 5 bases from J; junction bases left unmatched: 5. The CDR3 consists of 14 residues. CDR3 nucleotide sequence: TGTGCCAGCAGTTACCAGGGGGGAAGAACTGAAGCTTTCTTT. It is translated as CASSYQGGRTEAFF.

The V and J genes are TRBV29-1 and TRBJ1-4; TRBD1 agrees at 9 bases. The germline V gene encodes CDR1 SQVTM and CDR2 ANQGSEA. J was trimmed by 10 bases and V by 2 bases; bases with no gene match: 11. This CDR3 comprises 15 residues. As DNA, the CDR3 is TGCAGCGTTGAAATACAGGGACAGGGAGCGGGAAAACTGTTTTTT. Protein sequence: CSVEIQGQGAGKLFF. The whole variable domain, remainder taken from reference TRBV29-1 and TRBJ1-4, is SAVISQKPSRDICQRGTSLTIQCQVDSQVTMMFWYRQQPGQSLTLIATANQGSEATYESGFVIDKFPISRPNLTFSTLTVSNMSPEDSSIYLCSVEIQGQGAGKLFFGSGTQLSVL.

The chain employs TRBV19 and TRBJ1-6; 7 bases are a match to TRBD1. Germline CDR1 LNHDA, CDR2 SQIVND (reference sequence). The CDR3 is 16 amino acids. The trim removed 5 bases at V and 7 bases at J, leaving 11 bases unmatched. CDR3: CASSPASGGWNSPLHF. DNA of the CDR3: TGTGCCAGTAGTCCGGCCTCAGGGGGTTGGAATTCACCCCTCCACTTT. The variable domain in full, with the rest retrieved from reference TRBV19 and TRBJ1-6, is DGGITQSPKYLFRKEGQNVTLSCEQNLNHDAMYWYRQDPGQGLRLIYYSQIVNDFQKGDIAEGYSVSREKKESFPLTVTSAQKNPTAFYLCASSPASGGWNSPLHFGNGTRLTVT.

V and J are TRBV7-9 and TRBJ1-3, with 7 bases matching TRBD1. With 3 bases clipped from V and 4 bases from J, the junction kept 18 bases outside the gene matches. From germline, CDR1 is SEHNR and CDR2 FQNEAQ (reference sequence). The CDR3 extends over 19 amino acids. The DNA of the CDR3 is TGTGCCAGCAGCTTGGCAACAGGGGCCGCTGCTCCGAGGGGAAACACCATATATTTT. It specifies CASSLATGAAAPRGNTIYF. Full variable domain (remainder filled in from reference TRBV7-9 and TRBJ1-3): DTGVSQNPRHKITKRGQNVTFRCDPISEHNRLYWYRQTLGQGPEFLTYFQNEAQLEKSRLLSDRFSAERPKGSFSTLEIQRTEQGDSAMYLCASSLATGAAAPRGNTIYFGEGSWLTVV.

This clone was seen only once. The chain has TRBV7-9 and TRBJ1-5; D unclear. The CDR3 has 13 amino acids. The V end lost 8 bases, the J end lost 1 base, and 9 bases lay between the germline ends. Germline CDR1 is SEHNR and CDR2 is FQNEAQ (reference sequence). As DNA, the CDR3 is TGTGCCAGCCAATCACGGAGCAATCAGCCCCAGCATTTT. Translated, it gives CASQSRSNQPQHF.

The chain employs TRBV5-5 and TRBJ1-5; a weak D match, TRBD1 (6 bases). The germline V and J ends were trimmed by 4 bases and 5 bases, with 19 bases remaining between them. The germline gives CDR1 SGHKS, CDR2 YYEKEE (reference sequence). This CDR3 comprises 16 residues. The CDR3 DNA reads as TGTGCCAGCAGCAGCGCCGAAGACAGGATATATCAGCCCCAGCATTTT. Protein product: CASSSAEDRIYQPQHF. Drawing the rest from reference TRBV5-5 and TRBJ1-5, the complete variable domain is DAGVTQSPTHLIKTRGQQVTLRCSPISGHKSVSWYQQVLGQGPQFIFQYYEKEERGRGNFPDRFSARQFPNYSSELNVNALLLGDSALYLCASSSAEDRIYQPQHFGDGTRLSIL.

The V gene is TRBV9, the J gene TRBJ1-2; D may be TRBD1 (5 bases). Trimming took off 4 bases at V and 8 bases at J, with 18 bases between the two ends. The CDR3 has 14 residues. The germline V gene has CDR1 SGDLS and CDR2 YYNGEE. The CDR3 DNA reads as TGTGCCAGCAGCCCTTGGACAAGCATAAACGGCTACACCTTC. This translates into CASSPWTSINGYTF.

The gene calls are TRBV19 and TRBJ2-7, with TRBD1 matching 9 bases. This CDR3 is 15 amino acids long. CDR1 LNHDA and CDR2 SQIVND come from the germline V gene (reference sequence). V trimming: 5 bases; J trimming: 1 base; junction bases outside the gene matches: 6. CDR3 amino acids: CASSPGTGTSYEQYF. DNA of the CDR3: TGTGCCAGTAGTCCGGGGACAGGGACTTCCTACGAGCAGTACTTC.

The chain carries TRBV7-6 and TRBJ2-5; weak D call: TRBD2 (6 bases). The germline CDR1 and CDR2 sequences are SGHVS and FNYEAQ. The V end was cut by 2 bases, the J end by 2 bases, with 12 bases between. The CDR3 is 15 residues long. CDR3 region: CASSLWRAEQETQYF. DNA for the CDR3: TGTGCCAGCAGCTTATGGAGGGCGGAACAAGAGACCCAGTACTTC.

CDR3 amino acids: CASSLIHENYGYTF. CDR3 DNA sequence: TGTGCCAGCAGCCTCATCCACGAGAACTATGGCTACACCTTC. This chain uses TRBV14 with TRBJ1-2, with D hard to call. V dropped 4 bases and J dropped 2 bases, with 11 bases sitting between them. Per germline, CDR1 SGHDN and CDR2 FVKESK. The CDR3 has 14 amino acids.

This chain uses TRBV5-5 with TRBJ1-1, with D uncertain. This CDR3 is built from 16 residues. Germline values: CDR1 SGHKS, CDR2 YYEKEE (reference sequence). Between the trimmed V and J ends, which lost 6 bases and 0 bases, there was a span of 18 bases. The CDR3 is CASIQTWTGVNTEAFF. Here the CDR3 DNA reads TGTGCCAGCATCCAGACATGGACGGGAGTGAACACTGAAGCTTTCTTT.

This chain connects TRBV19 to TRBJ1-2; tentatively, D is TRBD1 (5 bases). This CDR3 comprises 13 residues. CDR1 is LNHDA and CDR2 is SQIVND in the germline V gene (reference sequence). V was pared by 3 bases and J by 6 bases, with 11 bases between. As DNA, the CDR3 is TGTGCCAGTAGTATCCCAGGGCGAGATGGCTACACCTTC. Protein: CASSIPGRDGYTF.

This rearrangement joins TRBV11-2 to TRBJ1-2; D might be TRBD1 (5 bases). Germline V gene lookup returns CDR1 SGHAT and CDR2 FQNNGV. The CDR3 contains 14 residues. V was shortened by 0 bases and J by 8 bases, with 13 bases between the two germline ends. CDR3 bases: TGTGCCAGCAGCTTAGAGGCCAGGGTCGGAGGCTACACCTTC. Its protein is CASSLEARVGGYTF.

The CDR3: CASSQERVNTEAFF. In nucleotides, the CDR3 is TGCGCCAGCAGCCAAGAGCGGGTGAACACTGAAGCTTTCTTT. V is TRBV4-3 and J is TRBJ1-1; D call uncertain. The germline gives CDR1 LGHNA, CDR2 YSLEER. The V gene lost 0 bases and the J gene lost 0 bases, with 5 bases spanning the gap. The CDR3 contains 14 residues.

In this sample, this clone is medium-sized. The chain recombines TRBV19 with TRBJ2-1; TRBD2 might be the D (6 bases). With 3 bases removed from V and 4 bases from J, the gap between germline ends came to 13 bases. The germline CDR1 and CDR2 sequences are LNHDA and SQIVND (reference sequence). The CDR3 has 15 amino acids. The CDR3 reads CASSMGSGDYNEQFF. As DNA, the CDR3 is TGTGCCAGTAGTATGGGGTCGGGGGATTACAATGAGCAGTTCTTC.